The 29 T cell receptor beta chains below all came from one sample that was sequenced in a study of CD8 T cells in ankylosing spondylitis. Study-wide results and limits: Characteristic, it appeared, of ankylosing spondylitis blood was a TCR beta motif of eight highly homologous variants.

The antigens for these receptors are not known. TCRdb used MiXCR to reprocess the 5' RACE reads, holding one entry per CDR3 protein. The sample carries some 800,000 distinct CDR3 sequences, roughly 12% recorded once. Specimen: blood, either unsorted or a sorted T cell fraction (not recorded which). The origin of the receptors is a male donor with ankylosing spondylitis.

This clonotype was detected ten times or more. The chain links TRBV15 to TRBJ1-3; D not resolved. The V end lost 2 bases, the J end lost 4 bases, and 9 bases lay between the germline ends. Germline-derived CDR1 and CDR2 are LNHNV and YYDKDF (reference sequence). There are 14 residues in the CDR3. The CDR3 nucleotides are TGTGCCACCAGCAGAATGATGGGGGGAAACACCATATATTTT. Protein sequence: CATSRMMGGNTIYF.

The V and J genes are TRBV20-1 and TRBJ2-2; 7 positions agree with TRBD2. V trimming: 6 bases; J trimming: 2 bases; junction bases outside the gene matches: 9. Germline lookup yields CDR1 DFQATT and CDR2 SNEGSKA (reference sequence). This CDR3 spans 15 amino acids. The chain's CDR3 is CSAPTSAFNTGELFF. The CDR3 DNA sequence: TGCAGTGCGCCAACTAGCGCCTTCAACACCGGGGAGCTGTTTTTT.

The V gene is TRBV5-1, the J gene TRBJ1-4; 7 bases line up with TRBD1. Per the germline V gene, CDR1 is SGHRS and CDR2 is YFSETQ. The CDR3 is made up of 15 amino acids. The trim removed 3 bases at V and 8 bases at J, leaving 10 bases unmatched. The CDR3 region is CASSSGDSITEKLFF. The DNA of the CDR3 is TGCGCCAGCAGCTCAGGGGACAGTATAACCGAAAAACTGTTTTTT.

This clonotype was detected only a few times. This chain uses TRBV5-6 with TRBJ2-7, with no clear D. The V gene's germline CDR1 is SGHDT and CDR2 YYEEEE. The V end lost 1 base, the J end lost 3 bases, and 5 bases lay between the germline ends. The CDR3 has 12 residues. In nucleotides, the CDR3 is TGTGCCAGCAGCTTGCAGATCTACGAGCAGTACTTC. Its translation: CASSLQIYEQYF. The complete variable domain, with remaining parts taken from reference TRBV5-6 and TRBJ2-7, reads DAGVTQSPTHLIKTRGQQVTLRCSPKSGHDTVSWYQQALGQGPQFIFQYYEEEERQRGNFPDRFSGHQFPNYSSELNVNALLLGDSALYLCASSLQIYEQYFGPGTRLTVT.

This clonotype was found a few times. The V and J genes are TRBV6-1 and TRBJ1-2; D not certain. Germline CDR1 and CDR2: MNHNS and SASEGT. Deletions cut 6 bases from V and 0 bases from J, with 14 bases between. The CDR3 extends over 15 amino acids. The CDR3 sequence: CASRPPYTSNYGYTF. The CDR3 DNA sequence: TGTGCCAGCAGGCCTCCTTACACCTCTAACTATGGCTACACCTTC.

The sample holds many counts of this clonotype. V and J are TRBV5-1 and TRBJ2-3, with D possibly called TRBD1 or TRBD2 (5 bases each). CDR3 length: 14 residues. V lost 2 bases, J lost 3 bases, and 10 bases lay in between. Germline V gene lookup returns CDR1 SGHRS and CDR2 YFSETQ. CDR3 region: CASSFRDLTDTQYF. CDR3 nucleotides: TGCGCCAGCAGCTTTAGGGACCTGACAGATACGCAGTATTTT.

This rearrangement joins TRBV14 to TRBJ2-7; 7 positions agree with TRBD1. V trimming: 6 bases; J trimming: 3 bases; junction bases outside the gene matches: 8. Looked up from germline, CDR1 is SGHDN and CDR2 is FVKESK. The length of the CDR3 is 14 residues. The CDR3 DNA follows: TGTGCCAGCAGACGTTCCGGGACAGTCTACGAGCAGTACTTC. Translation: CASRRSGTVYEQYF.

V and J are TRBV7-2 and TRBJ2-3; D unclear. With 1 base removed from V and 4 bases from J, the gap between germline ends came to 12 bases. This CDR3 comprises 15 residues. Per germline, CDR1 SGHTA and CDR2 FQGNSA. The CDR3 reads CASSLVSGSADTQYF. For the CDR3, the DNA is TGTGCCAGCAGCTTAGTTTCAGGTAGTGCAGATACGCAGTATTTT.

This clonotype showed up many times. J is TRBJ2-2 and V is TRBV27; 8 bases are a match to TRBD1. The CDR3 is made up of 17 amino acids. V lost 5 bases and J lost 0; bases outside the gene matches: 8. The germline CDR1 and CDR2 sequences are MNHEY and SMNVEV (reference sequence). CDR3 residues: CASSLFGQGANTGELFF. The CDR3 DNA reads TGTGCCAGCAGTCTGTTCGGACAGGGCGCGAACACCGGGGAGCTGTTTTTT.

This clonotype was seen a few times. This chain uses TRBV6-5 with TRBJ2-7; 7 nucleotides agree with TRBD2. CDR3 size: 15 residues. CDR1 is MNHEY, CDR2 SVGAGI, per germline. With 2 bases clipped from V and 3 bases from J, the junction kept 7 bases outside the gene matches. The CDR3 nucleotides are TGTGCCAGCAGTTACGGCAGCGGGGCTCACTACGAGCAGTACTTC. It translates to CASSYGSGAHYEQYF.

The V and J genes are TRBV20-1 and TRBJ2-7; 10 nucleotides align to TRBD2. The CDR3 spans 15 residues. Germline V CDR1 and CDR2: DFQATT, SNEGSKA (reference sequence). After removal of 5 bases from V and 1 base from J, the junction contained 8 bases not matched to a gene. CDR3: CSAQPGLAESYEQYF. The CDR3 coding sequence is TGCAGTGCTCAGCCCGGACTAGCGGAGTCCTACGAGCAGTACTTC.

This clonotype was seen a few times. The genes are TRBV6-5 and TRBJ1-2, with D uncertain. The germline V gene has CDR1 MNHEY and CDR2 SVGAGI. The V end was cut by 8 bases, the J end by 3 bases, with 10 bases between. This CDR3 has 12 amino acids. The CDR3 is CASGGAYYGYTF. CDR3 bases: TGTGCCAGCGGAGGAGCTTACTATGGCTACACCTTC.

This chain uses TRBV30 with TRBJ1-1; D uncertain. CDR3 length equals 11 residues. The germline V and J ends were trimmed by 8 bases and 5 bases, with 12 bases remaining between them. Germline V gene lookup returns CDR1 GTSNPN and CDR2 SVGIG (reference sequence). Written as DNA, the CDR3 is TGTGCCGCTGGGCGGGAAACTGAAGCTTTCTTT. Protein: CAAGRETEAFF.

The chain combines TRBV9 with TRBJ2-2; tentative D call: TRBD1 (6 bases). CDR3 length: 18 residues. The V end lost 5 bases, the J end lost 0 bases, and 20 bases lay between the germline ends. Germline assignment: CDR1 SGDLS and CDR2 YYNGEE. The CDR3 sequence: CASSHPRAGASNTGELFF. DNA of the CDR3: TGTGCCAGCAGTCATCCCAGGGCAGGGGCCTCGAACACCGGGGAGCTGTTTTTT.

The rearrangement joins TRBV6-6 to TRBJ1-2, with 9 positions matching TRBD1. Losses at the gene ends were 6 bases for V and 8 bases for J; bases not matched to a gene: 7. In germline, CDR1 is MNHNY, CDR2 SVGAGI (reference sequence). This CDR3 region has 13 residues. The DNA of the CDR3 is TGTGCCAGCAGACTACAGGGGGCGCAAGGCTACACCTTC. Translating gives CASRLQGAQGYTF.

The gene calls are TRBV6-1 and TRBJ1-5; TRBD1 matches at 7 bases. CDR1 is MNHNS, CDR2 SASEGT, per germline. The CDR3 totals 15 residues. The V and J ends lost 5 bases and 1 base, in that order; junction bases with no gene match: 5. The DNA of the CDR3 is TGTGCCAGCAGTCAGGGGGGTACGAGCAATCAGCCCCAGCATTTT. This gives the protein CASSQGGTSNQPQHF.

The chain carries TRBV6-2 or TRBV6-3 and TRBJ2-7, with TRBD2 identical over 13 bases. The CDR3 length is 20 residues. Germline assignment: CDR1 MNHEY and CDR2 SVGEGT. Trimming cost V 3 bases and J 5 bases; bases outside gene matches: 19. CDR3 DNA: TGTGCCAGCAGTTATCGGGATTGGACTAGCGGGAGACCGACTACCCACGAGCAGTACTTC. It translates to CASSYRDWTSGRPTTHEQYF.

Many counts were recorded for this clonotype. The chain carries TRBV7-2 and TRBJ1-4; TRBD1 matches 7 bases. Germline V gives CDR1 SGHTA, CDR2 FQGNSA. The trim removed 4 bases at V and 0 bases at J, leaving 2 bases unmatched. There are 15 residues in the CDR3. CDR3 sequence: CASSSQGATNEKLFF. The DNA for the CDR3 is TGTGCCAGCAGCTCCCAGGGGGCAACTAATGAAAAACTGTTTTTT.

The V call is TRBV7-9, the J call TRBJ1-1; no reliable D call. There are 17 residues in the CDR3. V gave up 5 bases and J gave up 0 bases, with 19 bases separating them. Germline CDR1 and CDR2: SEHNR and FQNEAQ (reference sequence). CDR3 DNA: TGTGCCAGCAGCCCCCGAGGGAGTCCCGGGATGAACACTGAAGCTTTCTTT. Protein sequence: CASSPRGSPGMNTEAFF.

This clonotype was detected a few times. V gene TRBV12-3 or TRBV12-4 combines with J gene TRBJ2-7; maybe TRBD2 (7 bases). Trimming removed 3 bases at V and 5 bases at J, with 17 bases between. The CDR3 covers 15 residues. CDR3 amino acids: CASSLRWGGINEQYF. CDR3 bases: TGTGCCAGCAGTTTGAGGTGGGGGGGCATCAACGAGCAGTACTTC.

This sequence joins TRBV6-1 and TRBJ2-7; the D is unclear. The CDR3 has 13 residues. In germline, CDR1 is MNHNS, CDR2 SASEGT. Trimming took 8 bases from V and 3 from J, leaving 14 bases between them. The CDR3 protein is CASGPSKVYEQYF. DNA of the CDR3: TGTGCCAGCGGACCCTCGAAGGTCTACGAGCAGTACTTC.

The genes are TRBV20-1 and TRBJ1-1; D uncertain. Looked up from germline, CDR1 is DFQATT and CDR2 is SNEGSKA (reference sequence). This CDR3 region has 15 residues. V lost 0 bases, J lost 3 bases, and 14 bases lay in between. The DNA for the CDR3 is TGCAGTGCTAGAGATTTGAAAGAGAGTTACACTGAAGCTTTCTTT. It encodes CSARDLKESYTEAFF.

The chain carries TRBV5-1 and TRBJ1-1; D is unclear. V was clipped by 4 bases and J by 1 base, with 17 bases between them. From germline, CDR1 is SGHRS and CDR2 YFSETQ. CDR3 length: 16 amino acids. CDR3 loop: CASSILAPPGNTEAFF. The CDR3 DNA follows: TGCGCCAGCAGCATATTGGCCCCCCCTGGGAACACTGAAGCTTTCTTT.

This clonotype was picked up many times. The rearrangement links TRBV29-1 to TRBJ2-1; 8 bases map to TRBD2. The CDR3 is made up of 13 amino acids. J lost 3 bases, V lost 3 bases, and 1 base had no gene match. CDR1 SQVTM and CDR2 ANQGSEA come from the germline V gene. Here the CDR3 DNA reads TGCAGCGTTGACAGCGGGAGCTACAATGAGCAGTTCTTC. Translated: CSVDSGSYNEQFF.

The chain carries TRBV6-6 and TRBJ2-7; D is ambiguous. Trimming left V 0 bases short and J 6 bases short, with 9 bases between. This CDR3 comprises 13 residues. Germline V gives CDR1 MNHNY, CDR2 SVGAGI (reference sequence). This chain's CDR3 is CASSYSQGFEQYF. In DNA, the CDR3 is TGTGCCAGCAGTTACTCGCAAGGGTTCGAGCAGTACTTC.

Remarks on this clonotype: A much larger clone lies a single base off, so this may be a read error. The chain is built from TRBV6-1 and TRBJ2-7; possible D gene TRBD2, 6 bases. Per germline, CDR1 MNHNS and CDR2 SASEGT. V lost 6 bases and J lost 0, with 12 bases in between. The CDR3 is 14 amino acids. The CDR3 bases are TGTGCCAGCAGATCCCGGGGGAGCTCCTACGAGCAGTACTTC. It specifies CASRSRGSSYEQYF.

The rearrangement joins TRBV9 to TRBJ2-1; 7 bases map to TRBD2. Germline CDR1 SGDLS, CDR2 YYNGEE. Germline trimming cut 0 bases from V and 3 bases from J; bases unmatched to any gene: 3. The CDR3 spans 15 residues. Written as DNA, the CDR3 is TGTGCCAGCAGCGTAGCTAGCGGTTACTACAATGAGCAGTTCTTC. It codes for CASSVASGYYNEQFF.

This clonotype was observed at least ten times. This chain joins TRBV15 and TRBJ1-5; D ambiguous. Per germline, CDR1 LNHNV and CDR2 YYDKDF (reference sequence). The CDR3 is 16 amino acids. Trimming removed 1 base at V and 2 bases at J, with 12 bases between. For the CDR3, the DNA is TGTGCCACCAGCAGAGGACGGCGGAGTGGCAATCAGCCCCAGCATTTT. It yields the protein CATSRGRRSGNQPQHF. Filled out from reference TRBV15 and TRBJ1-5, the complete variable domain reads DAMVIQNPRYQVTQFGKPVTLSCSQTLNHNVMYWYQQKSSQAPKLLFHYYDKDFNNEADTPDNFQSRRPNTSFCFLDIRSPGLGDTAMYLCATSRGRRSGNQPQHFGDGTRLSIL.

This clonotype was recorded many times. This sequence joins TRBV18 and TRBJ1-2; the match to TRBD1 covers 11 bases. This CDR3 comprises 19 residues. Trimming removed 0 bases from V and 8 bases from J; junction bases left unmatched: 17. Germline-derived CDR1 and CDR2 are KGHSH and LQKENI. The CDR3: CASSPPFLFGQGAAGGYTF. DNA of the CDR3: TGTGCCAGCTCACCACCGTTCTTGTTCGGACAGGGGGCTGCAGGGGGCTACACCTTC.